This T cell receptor (beta chain) was obtained from a study of Graves' ophthalmopathy and Graves' hyperthyroidism (dated by TCRdb to about 2018). Regarding the complete study: Peripheral blood was collected before any treatment was given, at the time of initial diagnosis. The study used TCR beta repertoire signatures to distinguish Graves' ophthalmopathy from Graves' hyperthyroidism and to predict progression to ophthalmopathy. In total, some 140 blood samples were TCR-sequenced: around 42 ophthalmopathy, over 70 hyperthyroidism and some 17 hyperthyroidism-to-ophthalmopathy patients. To explore V-J signatures distinguishing ophthalmopathy from hyperthyroidism, a discovery set of roughly 98 patients (more than 40 ophthalmopathy, over 55 stable hyperthyroidism) was enrolled. An independent validation cohort comprised some 19 hyperthyroidism patients and 15 to 17 patients who later progressed from hyperthyroidism to ophthalmopathy. In five or six hyperthyroidism patients, the T-cell repertoires found in thyroid tissue were compared with those found in blood. After sampling, hyperthyroidism patients received methimazole starting at 30 mg daily, and ophthalmopathy patients received high-dose intravenous methylprednisolone. The research as a whole found: Most expanded thyroid clonotypes with frequency above 0.001 were also detected in blood, suggesting blood repertoires may reflect the thyroid immune response. In validation, the model predicted ophthalmopathy progression with about 70% sensitivity and about 73% specificity; fewer than 15 predicted patients were CT-confirmed with GO in a median of 6.5 months. Sample size was not statistically predetermined, and group allocation was not concealed from the investigators. The 13-signature model separated ophthalmopathy from stable hyperthyroidism with approximately 88% sensitivity and approximately 83% specificity in cross-validation, and 80%/75% in the test set.

This clonotype was recorded at least ten times. What antigen it recognizes has not been identified. No base qualities exist here, and no much larger clone lies one base off it. The ophthalmopathy patients had moderately to severely active disease, with a Clinical Activity Score of 3 or higher, a NOSPECS grade of 4 or higher, and a disease duration of less than 3 months. Patients with other autoimmune diseases, uncontrolled infections, pregnancy or lactation were excluded from the study. Diagnosis was based on clinical symptoms, serum thyroxine, TRAb, thyroid ultrasound and orbital computed tomography. Using Ficoll-Paque density gradient centrifugation, PBMCs were isolated from 9 to 10 ml of fresh peripheral blood. Total RNA was extracted with Trizol reagent and quality-checked on an Agilent 2100 Bioanalyzer. For repertoire sequencing, TCR beta CDR3 regions were amplified from RNA transcripts. HTBI primers and the Qiagen OneStep RT-PCR kit were used in a first-round RT-PCR, which was followed by a second-round multiplex PCR, size selection and purification. Libraries were sequenced on an Illumina HiSeq2000 using paired-end 100 bp reads. The study's processing was this. SOAPnuke was used for read processing, and reads with adapters, uncalled bases, a mean Phred below 15, or no exact constant-primer or identifier match were discarded. High-quality paired reads were merged with COPE v1.2.5. Each unique nucleotide sequence was treated as a clonotype, and MiTCR v1.1 was used to align the clonotypes to the IMGT TRB V, D and J references. The analysis was limited to V-J combinations with a frequency above 0.0001, which together covered roughly 99% of repertoires. For each V-J combination, a TCR clonal expansion and chaos score was defined as F50 clonal expansion divided by the chaos observed in the TCRdist matrix. Welch's t-statistics and random forest were used to reduce features to about a dozen V-J combinations, which were fed into a naive Bayes classifier. The similarity between thyroid and blood repertoires was quantified using the Morisita-Horn index. The raw public data were reprocessed by TCRdb itself: fastp quality trimming at Q25, MiXCR clonotype calling, in-frame beta chains only. For every CDR3 protein sequence, its rows merge into one entry that carries the most common genes and DNA. The V and J calls follow TCRdb's processing rather than the paper's. The sample contains about 700,000 distinct CDR3 sequences, about 38% of them found a single time. The top ten hold 3% to 3.5% of the sample.

The material sequenced was peripheral blood. The sequence came from an adult man with Graves' ophthalmopathy.

CDR3 reads: CASSMIAGELFF. In nucleotides, the sequence is TGTGCCAGTAGTATGATAGCCGGGGAGCTGTTTTTT. This receptor chain uses TRBV19 and TRBJ2-2, with an unclear D gene assignment. Counted from cysteine to phenylalanine, this CDR3 has 12 amino acids. Solely the CDR3 DNA is kept, with 36 bases framed from the first base. Per the germline V gene (reference sequence), LNHDA is the CDR1 and SQIVND is the CDR2. V and J are truncated by 3 bases and 6 bases respectively, leaving an intervening sequence of 5 bases.